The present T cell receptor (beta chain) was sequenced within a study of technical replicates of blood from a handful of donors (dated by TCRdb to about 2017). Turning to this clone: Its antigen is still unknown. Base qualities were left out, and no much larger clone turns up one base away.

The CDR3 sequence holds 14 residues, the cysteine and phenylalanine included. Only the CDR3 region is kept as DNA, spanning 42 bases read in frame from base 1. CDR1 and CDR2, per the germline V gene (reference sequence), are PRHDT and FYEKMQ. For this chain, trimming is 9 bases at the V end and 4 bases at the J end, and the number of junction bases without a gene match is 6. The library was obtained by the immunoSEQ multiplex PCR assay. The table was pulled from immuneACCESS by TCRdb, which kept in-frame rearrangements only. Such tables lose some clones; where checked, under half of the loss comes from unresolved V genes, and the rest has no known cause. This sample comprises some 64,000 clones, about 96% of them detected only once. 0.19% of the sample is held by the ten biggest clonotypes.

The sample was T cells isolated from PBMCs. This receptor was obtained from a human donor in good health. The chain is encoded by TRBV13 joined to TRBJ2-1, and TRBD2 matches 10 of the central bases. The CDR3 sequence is CASTGLADYNEQFF. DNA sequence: TGTGCCAGTACAGGACTAGCGGATTACAATGAGCAGTTCTTC.